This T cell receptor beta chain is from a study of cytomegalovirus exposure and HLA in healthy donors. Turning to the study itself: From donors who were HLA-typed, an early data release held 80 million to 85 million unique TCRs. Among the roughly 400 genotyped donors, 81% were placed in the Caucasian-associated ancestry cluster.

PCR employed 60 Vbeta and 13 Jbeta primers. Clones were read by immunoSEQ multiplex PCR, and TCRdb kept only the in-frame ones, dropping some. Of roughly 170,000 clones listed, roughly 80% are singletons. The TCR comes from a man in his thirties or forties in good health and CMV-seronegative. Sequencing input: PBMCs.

Here the CDR3 reads CASSEREGSYGYTF. The DNA for the CDR3 is TGTGCCAGCAGTGAGCGGGAGGGGAGCTATGGCTACACCTTC. The rearrangement uses TRBV2 and TRBJ1-2; possible D gene TRBD1, 5 bases. CDR3 length: 14 amino acids. Looked up from germline, CDR1 is SNHLY and CDR2 is FYNNEI. Trimming took off 3 bases at V and 4 bases at J, with 12 bases between the two ends.